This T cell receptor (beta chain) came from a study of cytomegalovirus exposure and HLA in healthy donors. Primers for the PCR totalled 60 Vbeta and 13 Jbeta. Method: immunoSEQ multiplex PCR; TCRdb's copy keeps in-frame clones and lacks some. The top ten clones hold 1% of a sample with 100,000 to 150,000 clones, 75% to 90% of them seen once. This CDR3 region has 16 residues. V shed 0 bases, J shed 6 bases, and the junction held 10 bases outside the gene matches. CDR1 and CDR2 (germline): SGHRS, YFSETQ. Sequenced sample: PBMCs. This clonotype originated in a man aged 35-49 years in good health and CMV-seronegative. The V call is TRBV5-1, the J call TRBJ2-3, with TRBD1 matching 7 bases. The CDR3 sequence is CASSLGQGASSDTQYF. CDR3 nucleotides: TGCGCCAGCAGCTTGGGACAGGGCGCCTCCTCTGATACGCAGTATTTT. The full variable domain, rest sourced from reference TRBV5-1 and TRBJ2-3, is KAGVTQTPRYLIKTRGQQVTLSCSPISGHRSVSWYQQTPGQGLQFLFEYFSETQRNKGNFPGRFSGRQFSNSRSEMNVSTLELGDSALYLCASSLGQGASSDTQYFGPGTRLTVL.